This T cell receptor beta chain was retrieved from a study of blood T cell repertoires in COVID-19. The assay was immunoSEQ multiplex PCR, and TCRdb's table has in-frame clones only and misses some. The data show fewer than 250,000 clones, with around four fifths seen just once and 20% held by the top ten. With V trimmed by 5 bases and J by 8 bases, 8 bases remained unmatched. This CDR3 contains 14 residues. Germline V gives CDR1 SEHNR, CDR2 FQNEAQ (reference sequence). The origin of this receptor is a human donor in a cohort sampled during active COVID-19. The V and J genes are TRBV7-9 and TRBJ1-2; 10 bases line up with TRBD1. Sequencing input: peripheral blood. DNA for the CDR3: TGTGCCAGCAGCCCTCTGGACAGGGGGAACGGCTACACCTTC. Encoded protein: CASSPLDRGNGYTF.